The entry below gives a single TCR beta chain sequence along with its context. One end of the junction is discordant with germline, which a read error may explain. Recruits, aged roughly 18 to 100 years, lived in 20 to 30 US areas. Participants reported their clinical history, and cohort assignment relied on those reports. The data are from a study of blood T cell repertoires in COVID-19. Study context: Specimens from acute and convalescent COVID-19 originated in the United States, Italy and Spain.

Original analysis: Counts of nucleated cells, estimated from reference gene primer amplification, were obtained. Assay: immunoSEQ multiplex PCR; the TCRdb copy retains only in-frame clones and omits some. V and J calls and clone size are as listed in that table; D and trimming were resolved from the DNA. This table has 300,000 to 350,000 clones, 90% appearing once. Germline lookup yields CDR1 SSHAT and CDR2 FNYEAQ (reference sequence). CDR3 length: 14 amino acids. What was sequenced was PBMCs or T cells enriched from blood (not recorded which). The sequence was collected from a woman aged 18-29 years with acute COVID-19. The chain links TRBV7-7 to TRBJ2-7; D perhaps matches TRBD2 (6 bases). Written as DNA, the CDR3 is TGTGCTAGCAGCCCCCCGGGGGACTCCTACGAGCAGTACTTC. Protein sequence: CASSPPGDSYEQYF.